This T cell receptor beta chain stems from a study of graft-versus-host responses after intestinal transplantation. Study-level background: Anti-thymocyte globulin induction was given to all recipients, followed by tacrolimus and steroids for 2 to 4 years.

The protocol was immunoSEQ multiplex PCR, while the TCRdb copy is restricted to in-frame clones and leaves out a portion. The sample yields 80,000 to 100,000 clones, about nine tenths seen once. Note on this clone: No antigen is known for it.

The CDR3 sequence is 11 residues long. Germline CDR1 reads SGHTA; CDR2 reads FQGNSA. V dropped 5 bases and J dropped 6 bases, with 8 bases sitting between them. The receptor was derived from a human donor who was the organ donor for an intestinal transplant. The rearrangement links TRBV7-2 to TRBJ2-7; D is undetermined. The sequencing used unstimulated CD4+ T cells sorted from spleen or lymph node cells, collected before transplant. CDR3 sequence: CASSLGLEQYF. The CDR3 DNA is TGTGCCAGCAGCCTGGGCCTCGAGCAGTACTTC.